A selection of T cell receptor beta chains follows, all from one sample in a study of CD8 T cells in ankylosing spondylitis. TCRdb processed the 5' RACE reads anew with MiXCR; each CDR3 protein has one entry. This sample yields about 320,000 distinct CDR3 sequences, of which 9.5% to 13% are seen a single time; about a tenth belongs to the top ten. Sequencing input: blood, either unsorted or a sorted T cell fraction (not recorded which). These receptors originate from a female donor with ankylosing spondylitis or in good health (not recorded which). Each CDR3 is given with its conserved first and last residue.

v_gene,j_gene,CDR3aa
TRBV5-1,TRBJ2-5,CASSLVGRAETQYF
TRBV10-3,TRBJ1-6,CAISDPGANSPLHF
TRBV12-3/TRBV12-4,TRBJ1-2,CASSSMWGHLGFGYTF
TRBV6-5,TRBJ2-7,CASRYTPLVSEQYF
TRBV7-2,TRBJ2-1,CASSLALAGGPHEQFF
TRBV7-2,TRBJ1-3,CASSLMGPGNTIYF
TRBV20-1,TRBJ1-2,CSAEPPGIRGYTF
TRBV18,TRBJ2-2,CASLTSGTNTGELFF
TRBV7-2,TRBJ2-7,CASSVSQGGFYEQYF
TRBV5-1,TRBJ2-7,CASSYLDRGYEQYF
TRBV4-2,TRBJ2-1,CASSQDGRGSYNEQFF
TRBV7-9,TRBJ2-6,CASSSGTGTTGANVLTF
TRBV28,TRBJ1-5,CASSLGGQGWRNNDQPQHF
TRBV6-6,TRBJ1-1,CASREGGYTEAFF
TRBV29-1,TRBJ1-4,CSVEHPEGDEKLFF
TRBV24-1,TRBJ2-3,CATSDGPGTDTQYF
TRBV7-2,TRBJ2-3,CASSLGVGVGTDTQYF
TRBV6-4,TRBJ2-1,CASSDRQSGSPYNEQFF
TRBV5-1,TRBJ2-1,CASSEGPPTDEQFF
TRBV3-1,TRBJ2-1,CASSQVITSFDEQFF
TRBV12-3/TRBV12-4,TRBJ1-5,CASSLIQGRSNQPQHF
TRBV4-2,TRBJ2-3,CAMAPGPRTDTQYF
TRBV27,TRBJ1-2,CASSSWLDYGYTF
TRBV28,TRBJ2-7,CASEGTSRIKDYEQYF
TRBV20-1,TRBJ2-5,CSAQGWGTGETQYF
TRBV4-3,TRBJ1-1,CASSQVLLMNTEAFF
TRBV5-1,TRBJ1-1,CASSTRDRDLEGAEAFF
TRBV5-6,TRBJ1-1,CASSLGLTEAFF
TRBV7-9,TRBJ2-1,CASGQSETGRNEQFF
TRBV5-5,TRBJ2-1,CASSPTGLAEPYNEQFF
TRBV12-3/TRBV12-4,TRBJ1-1,CASRTGSRNTEAFF
TRBV20-1,TRBJ1-4,CSATDATNEKLFF
TRBV7-2,TRBJ2-6,CASSLVTDSGANVLTF
TRBV7-9,TRBJ1-4,CASSYGQNYFEKLFF
TRBV27,TRBJ1-1,CASSLEVGAEAFF
TRBV18,TRBJ2-6,CASSPMTGTSGANVLTF
TRBV28,TRBJ2-3,CASSFRDGRTDTQYF
TRBV20-1,TRBJ2-4,CSARGTTGIQYF
TRBV10-3,TRBJ2-2,CAISEGRTGELFF
TRBV5-1,TRBJ1-2,CASSLASSYGYTF
TRBV28,TRBJ2-2,CASSPIRGPTNTGELFF
TRBV5-1,TRBJ2-3,CASSFRPDTQYF
TRBV28,TRBJ2-2,CASSWTTGELFF
TRBV6-4,TRBJ2-1,CASSELAGGPDEQFF
TRBV5-1,TRBJ2-7,CASSLEGISYEQYF
TRBV2,TRBJ2-7,CASKVAYEQYF
TRBV3-1,TRBJ2-2,CASSQSSYQNTGELFF
TRBV20-1,TRBJ2-2,CSASPQLNTGELFF
TRBV6-2/TRBV6-3,TRBJ2-7,CATVDRTGANEQYF
TRBV27,TRBJ1-5,CASSLLSQNQPQHF
TRBV7-2,TRBJ2-3,CASSLPPTDTQYF
TRBV28,TRBJ2-3,CASRLQGSTDTQYF
TRBV4-1,TRBJ1-4,CASSSVQSGEKLFF
TRBV5-1,TRBJ1-2,CASSLGGTGNGYTF
TRBV18,TRBJ1-4,CASSPVTGQGHEKLFF
TRBV5-1,TRBJ2-3,CASSSGTLATDTQYF
TRBV6-5,TRBJ2-2,CASSYWTGANTGELFF